The clone carrying this T cell receptor beta chain was seen more than once but under ten times. Pooling of TCRbeta libraries followed their sorted cell numbers. One entry per CDR3 protein results from TCRdb running MiXCR on the 5' RACE reads. The table records 400 to 550 distinct CDR3 sequences, 14% of them present only once. The source of the sample is a study of Japanese encephalitis immunity and Zika vaccine responses. Overall study: ZIKV peptides were 15-mers overlapping by 11, predicted binders below 50 nM.

PBMCs were CFSE-labeled and cultured for roughly 6 days with peptide pools at approximately 1 ug/mL each. Proliferating CD4 T cells were sorted unfixed as live CD56-CD19-CD16-CD3+CD4+ CFSE-low cells. Germline assignment: CDR1 LGHNA and CDR2 YSLEER. CDR3 length: 16 residues. J lost 4 bases, V lost 0 bases, and 8 bases had no gene match. The genes are TRBV4-3 and TRBJ2-7; 8 positions match TRBD1. The clonotype comes from an adult man who received an inactivated Zika virus vaccine. The starting material was antigen-activated CD4+ T cells from blood, cultured, obtained during a Zika inactivated vaccine study. CDR3 bases: TGCGCCAGCAGCCAAGATACCCCGACAGGGGAATACGAGCAGTACTTC. Translated, it gives CASSQDTPTGEYEQYF.